Sequencing of this T cell receptor (beta chain) was carried out in a study of blood T cell repertoires in COVID-19. At the level of the study: The United States, Italy and Spain provided the acute and convalescent COVID-19 samples.

As originally analysed: Reference gene primer amplification yielded estimated nucleated cell counts. TCRdb keeps only in-frame clones here, not all; method: immunoSEQ multiplex PCR. The V and J calls and clone size come from that table; D and trimming were worked out from the DNA. The table lists around 65,000 clones, 79% of them singletons, with around 47% in the top ten. The sample consisted of peripheral blood. The sequence was collected from a human donor in a cohort sampled during active COVID-19.

This CDR3 reads CASSLVNRGTEAFF. As DNA, the CDR3 is TGTGCCAGCAGCTTAGTCAACAGGGGAACTGAAGCTTTCTTT. The chain links TRBV7-2 to TRBJ1-1; 7 nucleotides match TRBD1. This CDR3 is 14 amino acids long. Germline CDR1 and CDR2: SGHTA and FQGNSA. The V segment lost 1 base and the J segment 5 bases; nucleotides outside the gene matches: 4.